This is a list of T cell receptor beta chains from one sample in a study of blood T cell repertoires in COVID-19. Clones were sequenced by immunoSEQ multiplex PCR, and TCRdb holds only the in-frame ones, with some missing. The profile shows 90,000 to 100,000 clones, roughly 80% of them singletons. The sample was peripheral blood. These TCRs come from a man in his 60s with acute or convalescent COVID-19. CDR3s include the opening cysteine and the closing phenylalanine or tryptophan. A D gene is named only where the DNA matches it firmly. Clone size is stated in some rows and not others, as once, few, many or a class when expanded.

>NA|TRBV5-1|TRBJ1-5|TRBD1
CASSVTGGWQPQHF
TGCGCCAGCAGCGTAACAGGGGGCTGGCAGCCCCAGCATTTT
>few|TRBV30|TRBJ2-2|TRBD2
CAWSRGGYTGELFF
TGTGCCTGGAGCCGCGGGGGGTACACCGGGGAGCTGTTTTTT
>NA|TRBV15|TRBJ1-2|NA
CATSRASGGYTF
TGTGCCACCAGCAGAGCCTCAGGAGGCTACACCTTC
>NA|TRBV4-3|TRBJ2-2|TRBD2
CASSQETSGGAWTGELFF
TGCGCCAGCAGCCAAGAGACTAGCGGGGGGGCCTGGACCGGGGAGCTGTTTTTT
>NA|TRBV29-1|TRBJ1-2|NA
CSVEENSYGYTF
TGCAGCGTTGAAGAGAACAGCTATGGCTACACCTTC
>once|TRBV11-3|TRBJ2-5|TRBD2
CASSLAAGTSGMETQYF
TGTGCCAGCAGCTTAGCCGCCGGGACTAGTGGGATGGAGACCCAGTACTTC
>NA|TRBV24-1|TRBJ1-4|NA
CATSPGEGRLEGEKLFF
TGTGCCACCAGCCCTGGGGAGGGAAGGCTGGAGGGTGAAAAACTGTTTTTT
>NA|TRBV7-9|TRBJ2-5|NA
CASSLGTTKETQYF
TGTGCCAGCAGCTTAGGGACAACCAAAGAGACCCAGTACTTC
>NA|TRBV6-2/TRBV6-3|TRBJ1-4|NA
CASSYSPTGPTNEKLFF
TGTGCCAGCAGTTACTCGCCGACAGGACCAACTAATGAAAAACTGTTTTTT
>NA|TRBV30|TRBJ2-7|TRBD2
CAWRGYGRGSYEQYF
TGTGCCTGGAGAGGGTACGGGAGGGGGAGCTACGAGCAGTACTTC
>NA|TRBV6-1|TRBJ2-5|TRBD1
CASSESQGAEETQYF
TGTGCCAGCAGTGAATCACAGGGGGCGGAGGAGACCCAGTACTTC
>NA|TRBV28|TRBJ1-2|TRBD1
CASSTTGGLDGYTF
TGTGCCAGCAGTACGACAGGGGGTTTAGATGGCTACACCTTC
>NA|TRBV24-1|TRBJ2-3|NA
CATSDFGGAAVDTQYF
TGTGCCACCAGTGATTTCGGCGGGGCGGCTGTCGATACGCAGTATTTT
>NA|TRBV2|TRBJ1-5|TRBD1
CASSPGTGDQPQHF
TGTGCCAGCAGTCCCGGGACAGGGGATCAGCCCCAGCATTTT
>few|TRBV14|TRBJ2-6|NA
CASSPRTSGANVLTF
TGTGCCAGCAGCCCTCGAACATCTGGGGCCAACGTCCTGACTTTC
>NA|TRBV29-1|TRBJ1-3|NA
CSVGTLTGNTIYF
TGCAGCGTTGGGACACTTACTGGAAACACCATATATTTT
>NA|TRBV6-1|TRBJ1-5|TRBD1
CASSGSGQAGGNQPQHF
TGTGCCAGCAGTGGTTCGGGACAGGCAGGCGGCAATCAGCCCCAGCATTTT
>NA|TRBV27|TRBJ1-1|NA
CASSSFTGTRNTEAFF
TGTGCCAGCAGTTCGTTCACCGGGACAAGGAACACTGAAGCTTTCTTT
>NA|TRBV7-8|TRBJ1-2|TRBD1
CASSLNRGPGGYTF
TGTGCCAGCAGCTTAAACAGGGGGCCCGGTGGCTACACCTTC
>NA|TRBV2|TRBJ2-2|NA
CASSKSTGGGELFF
TGTGCCAGCAGCAAATCGACAGGCGGCGGGGAGCTGTTTTTT
>NA|TRBV7-2|TRBJ1-2|NA
CASSSAGASGYTF
TGTGCCAGCAGCTCCGCAGGGGCGTCTGGCTACACCTTC
>NA|TRBV10-3|TRBJ1-1|TRBD1
CAIMTGGNTEAFF
TGTGCCATCATGACAGGGGGGAACACTGAAGCTTTCTTT
>NA|TRBV11-2|TRBJ1-1|TRBD1
CASSARGRWTEAFF
TGTGCCAGCAGCGCCAGGGGGCGATGGACTGAAGCTTTCTTT
>NA|TRBV9|TRBJ1-5|NA
CASSATGYSNQPQHF
TGTGCCAGCAGCGCGACGGGTTATAGCAATCAGCCCCAGCATTTT